A selection of T cell receptor beta chains follows, all from one sample in a study of T cell changes during pregnancy in multiple sclerosis. Sequencing used immunoSEQ multiplex PCR; TCRdb keeps in-frame clones, though not all of them. The table includes over 70,000 clones, around 92% detected once. Specimen: peripheral blood, collected in the third trimester of pregnancy. These receptors all stem from a female donor in good health, enrolled as a control in a pregnancy study. Each CDR3 is given with its conserved first and last residue. Fields, in order: clone size, J gene, V gene, D gene, CDR3 protein, CDR3 DNA. A D gene is named only where the DNA matches it firmly. A clone size is listed for some rows: how often the clone was seen (once, few, many), or a class if it is expanded.

abundance: .
j_gene: TRBJ2-5
v_gene: TRBV5-4
d_gene: .
CDR3aa: CASSSSTTAETQYF
CDR3nt: TGTGCCAGCAGCTCCTCAACTACTGCGGAGACCCAGTACTTC

abundance: .
j_gene: TRBJ2-2
v_gene: TRBV29-1
d_gene: .
CDR3aa: CSVVEENTGELFF
CDR3nt: TGCAGCGTTGTGGAGGAGAACACCGGGGAGCTGTTTTTT

abundance: .
j_gene: TRBJ2-5
v_gene: TRBV6-1
d_gene: TRBD2
CDR3aa: CASSESGGRETQYF
CDR3nt: TGTGCCAGCAGTGAGTCGGGGGGGAGGGAGACCCAGTACTTC

abundance: .
j_gene: TRBJ2-7
v_gene: TRBV7-7
d_gene: TRBD1
CDR3aa: CASSPGQGASYEQYF
CDR3nt: TGTGCTAGCAGCCCTGGACAGGGAGCCTCCTACGAGCAGTACTTC

abundance: .
j_gene: TRBJ2-7
v_gene: TRBV6-5
d_gene: .
CDR3aa: CASHRTGFHEQYF
CDR3nt: TGTGCCAGTCATCGCACAGGGTTCCACGAGCAGTACTTC

abundance: .
j_gene: TRBJ2-7
v_gene: TRBV27
d_gene: TRBD1
CDR3aa: CASRIGQGPMEQYF
CDR3nt: TGTGCCAGCAGGATAGGACAGGGGCCTATGGAGCAGTACTTC

abundance: .
j_gene: TRBJ2-2
v_gene: TRBV28
d_gene: TRBD2
CDR3aa: CASSLKRGITGELFF
CDR3nt: TGTGCCAGCAGTTTAAAGCGGGGGATCACCGGGGAGCTGTTTTTT

abundance: .
j_gene: TRBJ2-7
v_gene: TRBV5-1
d_gene: TRBD2
CDR3aa: CASSFSGGVNEQYF
CDR3nt: TGCGCCAGCAGCTTCAGCGGGGGTGTCAACGAGCAGTACTTC

abundance: .
j_gene: TRBJ2-3
v_gene: TRBV7-9
d_gene: .
CDR3aa: CASSRVLASGTDTQYF
CDR3nt: TGTGCCAGCAGTCGGGTGTTGGCTAGCGGCACAGATACGCAGTATTTT

abundance: .
j_gene: TRBJ1-1
v_gene: TRBV5-6
d_gene: .
CDR3aa: CASSLVRAAGTEAFF
CDR3nt: TGTGCCAGCAGCTTGGTTAGGGCAGCGGGCACTGAAGCTTTCTTT

abundance: .
j_gene: TRBJ2-5
v_gene: TRBV18
d_gene: .
CDR3aa: CASSPSEETQYF
CDR3nt: TGTGCCAGCTCACCGTCGGAAGAGACCCAGTACTTC

abundance: once
j_gene: TRBJ2-3
v_gene: TRBV14
d_gene: .
CDR3aa: CASSQGSVNTQYF
CDR3nt: TGTGCCAGCAGCCAAGGATCGGTTAATACGCAGTATTTT